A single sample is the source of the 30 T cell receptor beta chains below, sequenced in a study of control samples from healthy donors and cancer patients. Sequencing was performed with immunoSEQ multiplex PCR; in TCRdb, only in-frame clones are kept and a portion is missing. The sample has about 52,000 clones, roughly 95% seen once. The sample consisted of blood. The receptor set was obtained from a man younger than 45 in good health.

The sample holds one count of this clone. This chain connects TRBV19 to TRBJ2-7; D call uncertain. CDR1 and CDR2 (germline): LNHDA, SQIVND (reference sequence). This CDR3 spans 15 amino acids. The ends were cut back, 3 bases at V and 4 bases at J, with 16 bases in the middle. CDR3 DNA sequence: TGTGCCAGTAGTATCGGGCCTTCCACCATATACGAGCAGTACTTC. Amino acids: CASSIGPSTIYEQYF.

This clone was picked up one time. CDR3 nucleotides: TGCGCCAGCAGCTTGCTCCCAGGGGGCGCGGGAGGCAATGAGCAGTTCTTC. Its protein is CASSLLPGGAGGNEQFF. The genes are TRBV5-1 and TRBJ2-1; D possibly matches TRBD1 or TRBD2 (8 bases each). The CDR3 is 17 amino acids. V lost 1 base and J lost 6, with 20 bases in between. Looked up from germline, CDR1 is SGHRS and CDR2 is YFSETQ.

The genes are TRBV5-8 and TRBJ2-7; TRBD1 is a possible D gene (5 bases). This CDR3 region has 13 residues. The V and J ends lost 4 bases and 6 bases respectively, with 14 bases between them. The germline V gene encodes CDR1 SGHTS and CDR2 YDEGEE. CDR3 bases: TGTGCCAGCAGCCAGAACAGGTTTCGCGAGCAGTACTTC. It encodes CASSQNRFREQYF.

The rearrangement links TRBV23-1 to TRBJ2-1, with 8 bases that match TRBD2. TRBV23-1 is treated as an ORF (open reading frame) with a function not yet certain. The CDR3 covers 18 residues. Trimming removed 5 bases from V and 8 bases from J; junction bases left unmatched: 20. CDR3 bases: TGCGCCAGCAGTAGCATACCGGGGCTAGCGGGCTTTATGGATGAGCAGTTCTTC. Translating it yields CASSSIPGLAGFMDEQFF.

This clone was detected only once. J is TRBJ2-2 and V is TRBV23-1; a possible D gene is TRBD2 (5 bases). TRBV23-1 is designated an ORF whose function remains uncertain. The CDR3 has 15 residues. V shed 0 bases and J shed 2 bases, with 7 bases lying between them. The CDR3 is CASSQSLANTGELFF. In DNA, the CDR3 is TGCGCCAGCAGTCAATCTCTAGCAAACACCGGGGAGCTGTTTTTT.

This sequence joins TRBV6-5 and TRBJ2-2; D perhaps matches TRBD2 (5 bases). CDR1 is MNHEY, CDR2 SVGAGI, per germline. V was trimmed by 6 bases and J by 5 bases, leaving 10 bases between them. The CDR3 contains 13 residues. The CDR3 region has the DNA TGTGCCAGCAGCCGGACTTTGACCGGGGAGCTGTTTTTT. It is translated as CASSRTLTGELFF.

CDR3 bases: TGTGCCATCAGTGAACAGGGGGGGCGGCAAGAGACCCAGTACTTC. Translating gives CAISEQGGRQETQYF. This rearrangement joins TRBV10-3 to TRBJ2-5, with D maybe TRBD1 (8 bases). Germline CDR1 ENHRY, CDR2 SYGVKD. This CDR3 comprises 15 residues. Trimming took 3 bases from V and 2 from J, leaving 13 bases between them.

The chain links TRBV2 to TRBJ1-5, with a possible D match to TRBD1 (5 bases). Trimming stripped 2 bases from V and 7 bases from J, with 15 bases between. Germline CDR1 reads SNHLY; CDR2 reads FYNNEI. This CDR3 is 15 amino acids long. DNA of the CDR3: TGTGCCAGCAGTGAACTGGGGGGAAGGAACCAGCCCCAGCATTTT. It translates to CASSELGGRNQPQHF.

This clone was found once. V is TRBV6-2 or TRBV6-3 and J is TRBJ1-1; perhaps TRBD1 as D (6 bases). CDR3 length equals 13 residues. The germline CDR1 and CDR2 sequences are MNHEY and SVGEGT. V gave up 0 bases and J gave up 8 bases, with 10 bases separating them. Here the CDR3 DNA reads TGTGCCAGCAGTTACTCGAAAGGGGGAGAAGCTTTCTTT. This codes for CASSYSKGGEAFF.

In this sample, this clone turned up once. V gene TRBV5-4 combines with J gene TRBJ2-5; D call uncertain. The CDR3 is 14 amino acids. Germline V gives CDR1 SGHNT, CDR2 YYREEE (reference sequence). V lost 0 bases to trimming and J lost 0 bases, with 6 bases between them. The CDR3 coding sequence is TGTGCCAGCAGCTTGGAAGGGTACCAAGAGACCCAGTACTTC. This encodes CASSLEGYQETQYF. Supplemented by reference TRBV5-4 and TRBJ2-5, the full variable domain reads ETGVTQSPTHLIKTRGQQVTLRCSSQSGHNTVSWYQQALGQGPQFIFQYYREEENGRGNFPPRFSGLQFPNYSSELNVNALELDDSALYLCASSLEGYQETQYFGPGTRLLVL.

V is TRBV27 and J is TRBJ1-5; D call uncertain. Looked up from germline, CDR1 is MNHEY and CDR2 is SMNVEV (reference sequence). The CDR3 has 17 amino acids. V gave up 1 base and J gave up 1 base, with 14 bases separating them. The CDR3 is CASSLYPPAGSNQPQHF. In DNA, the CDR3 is TGTGCCAGCAGTTTATACCCCCCGGCCGGGAGCAATCAGCCCCAGCATTTT.

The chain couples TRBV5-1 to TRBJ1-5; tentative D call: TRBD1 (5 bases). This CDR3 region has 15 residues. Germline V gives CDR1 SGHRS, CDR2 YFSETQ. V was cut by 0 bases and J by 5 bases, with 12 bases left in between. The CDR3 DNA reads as TGCGCCAGCAGCTTGGGGCAGGGCATCGATCAGCCCCAGCATTTT. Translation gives CASSLGQGIDQPQHF.

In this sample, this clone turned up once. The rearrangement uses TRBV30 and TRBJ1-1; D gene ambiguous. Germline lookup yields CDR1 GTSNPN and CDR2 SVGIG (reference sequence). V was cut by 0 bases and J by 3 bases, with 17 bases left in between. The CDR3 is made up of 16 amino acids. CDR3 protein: CAWSVGYGEADTEAFF. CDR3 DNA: TGTGCCTGGAGTGTAGGTTACGGGGAAGCGGACACTGAAGCTTTCTTT.

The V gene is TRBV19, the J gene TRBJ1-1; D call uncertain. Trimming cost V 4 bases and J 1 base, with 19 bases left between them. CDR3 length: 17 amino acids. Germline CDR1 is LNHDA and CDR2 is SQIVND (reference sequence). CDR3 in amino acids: CASSNPQFRLGNTEAFF. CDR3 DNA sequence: TGTGCCAGTAGTAACCCGCAGTTCCGACTTGGGAACACTGAAGCTTTCTTT.

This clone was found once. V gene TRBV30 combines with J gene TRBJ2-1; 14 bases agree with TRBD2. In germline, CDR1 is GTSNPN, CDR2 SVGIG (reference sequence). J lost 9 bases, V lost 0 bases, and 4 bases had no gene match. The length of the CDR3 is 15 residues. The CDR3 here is CAWSVGTSGSTEQFF. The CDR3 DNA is TGTGCCTGGAGTGTCGGGACTAGCGGGAGTACTGAGCAGTTCTTC.

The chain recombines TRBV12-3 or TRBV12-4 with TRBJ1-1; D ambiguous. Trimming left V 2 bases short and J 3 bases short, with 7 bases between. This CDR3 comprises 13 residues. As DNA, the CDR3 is TGTGCCAGCAGTTTAATGGCAGACACTGAAGCTTTCTTT. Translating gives CASSLMADTEAFF.

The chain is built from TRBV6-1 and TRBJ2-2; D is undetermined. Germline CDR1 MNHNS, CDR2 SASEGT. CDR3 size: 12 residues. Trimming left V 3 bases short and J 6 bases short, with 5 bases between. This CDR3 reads CASSEQAGELFF. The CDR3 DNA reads TGTGCCAGCAGTGAGCAGGCCGGGGAGCTGTTTTTT.

In DNA, the CDR3 is TGTGCCAGCAGCGTCTCCTACGAGCAGTACTTC. It specifies CASSVSYEQYF. The chain recombines TRBV3-1 (or the pseudogene TRBV3-2) with TRBJ2-7, with D uncertain. The CDR3 is 11 amino acids. The ends were cut back, 5 bases at V and 0 bases at J, with 2 bases in the middle. Germline values: CDR1 LGHDT, CDR2 YNNKEL (reference sequence).

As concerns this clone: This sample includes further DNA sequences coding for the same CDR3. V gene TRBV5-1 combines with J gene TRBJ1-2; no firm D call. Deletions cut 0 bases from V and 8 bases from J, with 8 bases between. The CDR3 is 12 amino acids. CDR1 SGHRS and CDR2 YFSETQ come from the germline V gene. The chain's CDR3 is CASSLGGEGYTF. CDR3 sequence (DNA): TGCGCCAGCAGCTTGGGGGGTGAGGGCTACACCTTC.

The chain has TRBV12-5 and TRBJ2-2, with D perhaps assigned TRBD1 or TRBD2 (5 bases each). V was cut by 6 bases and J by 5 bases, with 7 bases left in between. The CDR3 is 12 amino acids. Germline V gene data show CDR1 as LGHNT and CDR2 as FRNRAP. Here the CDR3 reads CASGEGTGELFF. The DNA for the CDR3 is TGTGCTAGTGGAGAGGGGACCGGGGAGCTGTTTTTT. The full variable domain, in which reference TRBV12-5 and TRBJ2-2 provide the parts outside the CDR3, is DARVTQTPRHKVTEMGQEVTMRCQPILGHNTVFWYRQTMMQGLELLAYFRNRAPLDDSGMPKDRFSAEMPDATLATLKIQPSEPRDSAVYFCASGEGTGELFFGEGSRLTVL.

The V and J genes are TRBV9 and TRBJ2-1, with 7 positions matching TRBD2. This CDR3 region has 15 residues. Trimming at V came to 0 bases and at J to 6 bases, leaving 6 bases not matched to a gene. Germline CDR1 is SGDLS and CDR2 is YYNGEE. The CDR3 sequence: CASSVVAGAANEQFF. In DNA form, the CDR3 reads TGTGCCAGCAGCGTAGTGGCGGGAGCCGCCAATGAGCAGTTCTTC.

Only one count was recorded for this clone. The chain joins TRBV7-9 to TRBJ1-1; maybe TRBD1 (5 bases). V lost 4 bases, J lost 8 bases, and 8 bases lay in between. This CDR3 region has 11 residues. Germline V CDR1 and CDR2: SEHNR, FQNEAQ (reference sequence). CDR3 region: CASSWRQEAFF. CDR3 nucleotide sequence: TGTGCCAGCAGCTGGCGACAGGAAGCTTTCTTT.

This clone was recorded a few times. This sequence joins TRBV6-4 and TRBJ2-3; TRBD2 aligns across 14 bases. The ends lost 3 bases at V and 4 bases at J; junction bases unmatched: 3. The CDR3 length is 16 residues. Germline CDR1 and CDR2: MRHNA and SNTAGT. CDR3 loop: CASSEAGLAGADTQYF. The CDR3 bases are TGTGCCAGCAGTGAGGCGGGACTAGCGGGAGCAGATACGCAGTATTTT.

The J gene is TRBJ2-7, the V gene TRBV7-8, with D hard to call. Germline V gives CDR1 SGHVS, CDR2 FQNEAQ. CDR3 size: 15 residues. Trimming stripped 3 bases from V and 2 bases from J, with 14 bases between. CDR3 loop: CASSFRFLATYEQYF. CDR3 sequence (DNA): TGTGCCAGCAGCTTTAGGTTTTTAGCAACCTACGAGCAGTACTTC.

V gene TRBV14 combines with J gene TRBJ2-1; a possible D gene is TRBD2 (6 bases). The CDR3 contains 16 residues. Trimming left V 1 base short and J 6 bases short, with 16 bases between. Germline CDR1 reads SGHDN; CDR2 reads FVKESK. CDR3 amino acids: CASSQASGEKGNEQFF. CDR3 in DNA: TGTGCCAGCAGCCAAGCCTCGGGAGAGAAGGGCAATGAGCAGTTCTTC. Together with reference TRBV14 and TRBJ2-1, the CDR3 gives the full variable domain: EAGVTQFPSHSVIEKGQTVTLRCDPISGHDNLYWYRRVMGKEIKFLLHFVKESKQDESGMPNNRFLAERTGGTYSTLKVQPAELEDSGVYFCASSQASGEKGNEQFFGPGTRLTVL.

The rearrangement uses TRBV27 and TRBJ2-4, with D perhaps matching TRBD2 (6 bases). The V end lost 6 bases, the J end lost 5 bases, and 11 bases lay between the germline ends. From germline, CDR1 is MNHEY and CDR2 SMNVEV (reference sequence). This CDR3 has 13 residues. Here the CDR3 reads CASRTGVENIQYF. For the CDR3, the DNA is TGTGCCAGCAGGACGGGAGTTGAAAACATTCAGTACTTC.

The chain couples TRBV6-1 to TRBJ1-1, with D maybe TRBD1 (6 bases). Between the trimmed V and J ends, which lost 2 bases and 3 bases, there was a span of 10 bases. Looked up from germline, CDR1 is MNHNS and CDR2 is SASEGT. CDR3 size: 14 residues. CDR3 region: CASSEWGPDTEAFF. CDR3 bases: TGTGCCAGCAGTGAATGGGGGCCGGACACTGAAGCTTTCTTT.

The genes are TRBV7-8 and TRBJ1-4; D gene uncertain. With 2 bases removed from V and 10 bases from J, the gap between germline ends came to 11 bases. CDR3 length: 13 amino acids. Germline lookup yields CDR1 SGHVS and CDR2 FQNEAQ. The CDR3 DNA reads TGTGCCAGCAGCTTAAGCCGTGCGCGAAAACTGTTTTTT. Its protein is CASSLSRARKLFF.

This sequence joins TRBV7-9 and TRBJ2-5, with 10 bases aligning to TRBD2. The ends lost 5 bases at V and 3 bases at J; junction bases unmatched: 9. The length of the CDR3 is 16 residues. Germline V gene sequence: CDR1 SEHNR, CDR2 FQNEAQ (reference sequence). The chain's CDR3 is CASSPPSGRAKETQYF. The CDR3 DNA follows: TGTGCCAGCAGCCCCCCCAGCGGGAGGGCCAAAGAGACCCAGTACTTC.

The CDR3 sequence is CASSLEEGTQYF. The CDR3 nucleotides read TGTGCCAGCAGCTTAGAGGAGGGAACGCAGTATTTT. The chain combines TRBV7-9 with TRBJ2-3; weak D call: TRBD2 (6 bases). This CDR3 has 12 amino acids. Germline values: CDR1 SEHNR, CDR2 FQNEAQ (reference sequence). V dropped 1 base and J dropped 9 bases, with 8 bases sitting between them.